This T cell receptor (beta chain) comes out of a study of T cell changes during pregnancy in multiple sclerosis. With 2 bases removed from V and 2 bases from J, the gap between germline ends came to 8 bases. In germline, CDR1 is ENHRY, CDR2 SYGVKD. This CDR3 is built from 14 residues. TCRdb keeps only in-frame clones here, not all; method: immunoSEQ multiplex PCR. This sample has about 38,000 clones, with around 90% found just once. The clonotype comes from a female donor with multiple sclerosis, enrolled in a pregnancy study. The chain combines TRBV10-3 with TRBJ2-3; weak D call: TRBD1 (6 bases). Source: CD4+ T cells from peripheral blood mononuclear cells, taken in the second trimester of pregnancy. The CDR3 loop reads CAISERGNTDTQYF. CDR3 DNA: TGTGCCATCAGTGAGAGGGGGAACACAGATACGCAGTATTTT.